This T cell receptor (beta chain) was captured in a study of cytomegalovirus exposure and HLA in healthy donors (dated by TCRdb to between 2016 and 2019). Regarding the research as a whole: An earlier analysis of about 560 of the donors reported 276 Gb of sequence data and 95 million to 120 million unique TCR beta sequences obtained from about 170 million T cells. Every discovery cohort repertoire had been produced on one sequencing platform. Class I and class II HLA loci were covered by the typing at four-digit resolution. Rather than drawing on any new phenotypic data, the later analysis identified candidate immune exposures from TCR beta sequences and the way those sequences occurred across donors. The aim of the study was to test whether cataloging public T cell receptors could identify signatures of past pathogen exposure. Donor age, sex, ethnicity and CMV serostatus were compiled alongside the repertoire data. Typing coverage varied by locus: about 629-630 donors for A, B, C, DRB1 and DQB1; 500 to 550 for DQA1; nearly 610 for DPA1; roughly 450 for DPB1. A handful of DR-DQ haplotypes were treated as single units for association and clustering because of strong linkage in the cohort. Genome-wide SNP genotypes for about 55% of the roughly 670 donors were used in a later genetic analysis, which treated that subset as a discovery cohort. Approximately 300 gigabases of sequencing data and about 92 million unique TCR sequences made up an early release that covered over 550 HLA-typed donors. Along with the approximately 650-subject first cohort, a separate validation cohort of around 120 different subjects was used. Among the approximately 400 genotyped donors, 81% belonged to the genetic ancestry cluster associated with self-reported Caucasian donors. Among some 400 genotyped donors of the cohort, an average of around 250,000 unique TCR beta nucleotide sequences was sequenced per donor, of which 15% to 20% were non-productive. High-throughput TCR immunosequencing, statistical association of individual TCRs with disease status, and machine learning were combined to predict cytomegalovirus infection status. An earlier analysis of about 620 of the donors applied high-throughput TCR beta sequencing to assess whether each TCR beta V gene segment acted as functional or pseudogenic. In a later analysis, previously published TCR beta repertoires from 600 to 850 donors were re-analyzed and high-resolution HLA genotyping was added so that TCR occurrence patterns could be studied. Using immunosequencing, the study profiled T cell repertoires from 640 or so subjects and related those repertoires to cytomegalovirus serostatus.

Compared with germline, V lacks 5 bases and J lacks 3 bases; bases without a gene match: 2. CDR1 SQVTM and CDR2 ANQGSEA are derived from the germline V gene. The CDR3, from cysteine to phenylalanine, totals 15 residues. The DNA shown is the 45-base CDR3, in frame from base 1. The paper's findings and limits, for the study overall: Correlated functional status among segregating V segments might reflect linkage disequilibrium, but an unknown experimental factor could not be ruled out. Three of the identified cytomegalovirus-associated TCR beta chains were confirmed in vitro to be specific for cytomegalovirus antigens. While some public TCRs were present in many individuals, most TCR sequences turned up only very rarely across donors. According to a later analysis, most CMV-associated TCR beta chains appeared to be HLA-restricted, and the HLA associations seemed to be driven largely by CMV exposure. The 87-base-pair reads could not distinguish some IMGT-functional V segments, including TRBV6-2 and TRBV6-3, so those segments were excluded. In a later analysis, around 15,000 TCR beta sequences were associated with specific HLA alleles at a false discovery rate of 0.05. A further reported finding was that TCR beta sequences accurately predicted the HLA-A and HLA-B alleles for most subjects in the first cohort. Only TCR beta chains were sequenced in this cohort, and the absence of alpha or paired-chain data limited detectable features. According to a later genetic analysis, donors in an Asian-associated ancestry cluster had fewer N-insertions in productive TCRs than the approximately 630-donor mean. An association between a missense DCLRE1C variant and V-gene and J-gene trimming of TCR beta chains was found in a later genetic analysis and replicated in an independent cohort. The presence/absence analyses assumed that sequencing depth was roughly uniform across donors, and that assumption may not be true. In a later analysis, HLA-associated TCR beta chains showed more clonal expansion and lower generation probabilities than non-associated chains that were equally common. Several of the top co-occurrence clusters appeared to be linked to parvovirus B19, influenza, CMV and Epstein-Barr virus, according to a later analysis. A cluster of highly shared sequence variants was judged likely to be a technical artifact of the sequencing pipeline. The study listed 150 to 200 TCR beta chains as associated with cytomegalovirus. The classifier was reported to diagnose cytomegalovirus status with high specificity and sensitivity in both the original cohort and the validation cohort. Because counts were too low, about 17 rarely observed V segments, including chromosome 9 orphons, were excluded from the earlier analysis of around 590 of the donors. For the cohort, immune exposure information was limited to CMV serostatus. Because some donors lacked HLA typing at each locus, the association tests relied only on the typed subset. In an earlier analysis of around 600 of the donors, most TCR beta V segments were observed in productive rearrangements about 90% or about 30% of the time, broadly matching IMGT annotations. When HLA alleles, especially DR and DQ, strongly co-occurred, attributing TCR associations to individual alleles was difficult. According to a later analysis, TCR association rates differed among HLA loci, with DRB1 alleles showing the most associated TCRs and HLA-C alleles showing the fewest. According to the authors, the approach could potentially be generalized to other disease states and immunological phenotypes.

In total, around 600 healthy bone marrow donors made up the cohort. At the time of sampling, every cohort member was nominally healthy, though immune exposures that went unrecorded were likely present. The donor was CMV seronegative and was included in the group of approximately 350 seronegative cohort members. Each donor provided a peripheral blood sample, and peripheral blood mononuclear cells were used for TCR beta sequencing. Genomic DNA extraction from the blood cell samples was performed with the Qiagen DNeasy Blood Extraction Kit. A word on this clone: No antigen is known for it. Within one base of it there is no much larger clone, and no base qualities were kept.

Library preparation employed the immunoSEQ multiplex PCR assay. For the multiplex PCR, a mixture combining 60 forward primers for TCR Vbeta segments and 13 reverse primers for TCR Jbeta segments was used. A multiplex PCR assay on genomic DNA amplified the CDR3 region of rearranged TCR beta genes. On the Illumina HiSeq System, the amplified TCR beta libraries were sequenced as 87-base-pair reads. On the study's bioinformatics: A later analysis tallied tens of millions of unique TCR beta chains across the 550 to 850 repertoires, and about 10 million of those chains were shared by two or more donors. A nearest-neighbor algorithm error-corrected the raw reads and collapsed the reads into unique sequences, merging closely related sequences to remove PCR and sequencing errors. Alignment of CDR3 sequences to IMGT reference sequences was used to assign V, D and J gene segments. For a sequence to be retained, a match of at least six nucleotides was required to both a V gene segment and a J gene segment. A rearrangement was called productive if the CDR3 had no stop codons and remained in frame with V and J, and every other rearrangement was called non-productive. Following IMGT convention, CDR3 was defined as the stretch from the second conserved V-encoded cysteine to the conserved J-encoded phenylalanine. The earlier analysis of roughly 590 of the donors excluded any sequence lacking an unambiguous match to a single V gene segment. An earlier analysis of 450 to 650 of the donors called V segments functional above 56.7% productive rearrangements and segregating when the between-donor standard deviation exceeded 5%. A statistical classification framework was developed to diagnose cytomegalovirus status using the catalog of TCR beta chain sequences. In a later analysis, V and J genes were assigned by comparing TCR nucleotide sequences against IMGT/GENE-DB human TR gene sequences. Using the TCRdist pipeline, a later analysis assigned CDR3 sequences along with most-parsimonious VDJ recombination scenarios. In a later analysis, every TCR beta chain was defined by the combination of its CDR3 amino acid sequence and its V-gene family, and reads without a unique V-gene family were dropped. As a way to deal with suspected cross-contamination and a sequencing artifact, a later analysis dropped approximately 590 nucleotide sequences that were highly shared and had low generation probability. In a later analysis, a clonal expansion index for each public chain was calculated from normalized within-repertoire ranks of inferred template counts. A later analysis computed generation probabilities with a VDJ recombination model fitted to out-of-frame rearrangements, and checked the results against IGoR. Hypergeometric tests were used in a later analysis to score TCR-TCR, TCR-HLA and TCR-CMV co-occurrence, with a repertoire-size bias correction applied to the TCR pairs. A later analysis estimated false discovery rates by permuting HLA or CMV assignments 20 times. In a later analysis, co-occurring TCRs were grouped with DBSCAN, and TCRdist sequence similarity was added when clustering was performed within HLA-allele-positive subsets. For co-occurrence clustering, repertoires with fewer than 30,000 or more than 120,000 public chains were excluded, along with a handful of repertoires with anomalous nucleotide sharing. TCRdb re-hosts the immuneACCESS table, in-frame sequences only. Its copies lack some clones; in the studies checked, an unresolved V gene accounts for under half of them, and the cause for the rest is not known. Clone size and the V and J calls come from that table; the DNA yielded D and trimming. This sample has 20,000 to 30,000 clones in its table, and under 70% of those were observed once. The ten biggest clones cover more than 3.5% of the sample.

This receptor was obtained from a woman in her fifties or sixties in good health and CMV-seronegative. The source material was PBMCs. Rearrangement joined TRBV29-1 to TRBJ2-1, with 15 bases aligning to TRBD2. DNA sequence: TGCAGCGTTAGGACTAGCGGGAGGGTCTACAATGAGCAGTTCTTC. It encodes CSVRTSGRVYNEQFF.